These 31 T cell receptor beta chains were sequenced from one sample in a study of HIV-infected patients and healthy controls (dated by TCRdb to the mid-2010s). The receptor library was made with 5' RACE. Sequenced using an Illumina MiSeq. TCRdb reworked the public reads: Q25 trimming with fastp, MiXCR clone assembly, productive beta chains retained. Entries are consolidated by CDR3 protein sequence, retaining the most common genes and DNA. The sample includes about 64,000 distinct CDR3 sequences, with 15% to 20% observed a single time. More than 1.2% of the sample comes from the top ten. Material: CD4+ T cells from blood. The receptor source for this set is a human donor in good health.

The V call is TRBV27, the J call TRBJ2-2; D gene uncertain. The V gene lost 7 bases and the J gene lost 1 base, with 7 bases spanning the gap. Germline V gives CDR1 MNHEY, CDR2 SMNVEV (reference sequence). The CDR3 spans 13 residues. The CDR3 loop is CASILVNTGELFF. The CDR3 DNA is TGTGCCAGCATCCTTGTGAACACCGGGGAGCTGTTTTTT.

This clonotype occurred a few times. The chain carries TRBV3-1 and TRBJ2-3; D not certain. Trimming left V 2 bases short and J 3 bases short, with 6 bases between. CDR3 length: 13 residues. Germline V gives CDR1 LGHDT, CDR2 YNNKEL (reference sequence). The CDR3 DNA follows: TGTGCCAGCAGCCAATACAAAACAGATACGCAGTATTTT. This codes for CASSQYKTDTQYF.

This clonotype was counted many times. This rearrangement joins TRBV14 to TRBJ2-5; 14 bases agree with TRBD2. The V gene's germline CDR1 is SGHDN and CDR2 FVKESK. Trimming removed 4 bases from V and 2 bases from J; junction bases left unmatched: 6. The CDR3 length is 17 residues. The CDR3, as DNA: TGTGCCAGCAGCCTCCGGACTAGCGGGGGGAGTCAAGAGACCCAGTACTTC. Translation gives CASSLRTSGGSQETQYF.

This clonotype came up many times. The chain uses TRBV7-9 and TRBJ2-1, with D perhaps given as TRBD1 or TRBD2 (6 bases each). CDR3 size: 18 residues. V lost 5 bases to trimming and J lost 6 bases, with 26 bases between them. CDR1 is SEHNR and CDR2 is FQNEAQ in the germline V gene (reference sequence). In DNA, the CDR3 is TGTGCCAGCAGCGCAGGGACTTACTTCGGGGGCTTGGGCAATGAGCAGTTCTTC. This gives the protein CASSAGTYFGGLGNEQFF.

This clonotype showed up many times. The chain carries TRBV12-3 or TRBV12-4 and TRBJ2-2; D remains unclear. Deletions cut 1 base from V and 6 bases from J, with 6 bases between. The CDR3 totals 13 residues. The DNA of the CDR3 is TGTGCCAGCAGTTTAGTCTCCGCCGGGGAGCTGTTTTTT. Translated: CASSLVSAGELFF.

The gene calls are TRBV3-1 and TRBJ2-1; a weak D match, TRBD2 (5 bases). Germline V gives CDR1 LGHDT, CDR2 YNNKEL (reference sequence). Trimming removed 2 bases from V and 4 bases from J, with 12 bases in between. The CDR3 consists of 15 residues. This chain's CDR3 is CASSQTEDSYNEQFF. CDR3 in DNA: TGTGCCAGCAGCCAAACAGAGGACTCATACAATGAGCAGTTCTTC.

This clonotype is classed as medium-sized. The V and J genes are TRBV7-2 and TRBJ2-3; D uncertain. CDR3 length: 15 amino acids. V lost 4 bases to trimming and J lost 1 base, with 12 bases between them. Per the germline V gene, CDR1 is SGHTA and CDR2 is FQGNSA. This chain's CDR3 is CASSSRAWGTDTQYF. CDR3 in DNA: TGTGCCAGCAGCTCCCGGGCGTGGGGCACAGATACGCAGTATTTT.

This clonotype was counted at least ten times. The chain links TRBV11-2 to TRBJ1-6; D not certain. Trimming shortened V by 6 bases and J by 8 bases, and 11 bases separated the two germline ends. CDR1 and CDR2 (germline): SGHAT, FQNNGV. The CDR3 loop spans 13 amino acids. Here the CDR3 reads CASSQVVDSPLHF. The DNA for the CDR3 is TGTGCCAGCAGTCAAGTCGTGGATTCACCCCTCCACTTT. Filled out from reference TRBV11-2 and TRBJ1-6, the complete variable domain reads EAGVAQSPRYKIIEKRQSVAFWCNPISGHATLYWYQQILGQGPKLLIQFQNNGVVDDSQLPKDRFSAERLKGVDSTLKIQPAKLEDSAVYLCASSQVVDSPLHFGNGTRLTVT.

This clonotype has at least ten counts. This sequence joins TRBV29-1 and TRBJ1-1; TRBD1 might be the D (6 bases). Germline V gene data show CDR1 as SQVTM and CDR2 as ANQGSEA. The ends were cut back, 2 bases at V and 0 bases at J, with 19 bases in the middle. There are 17 residues in the CDR3. The CDR3 region is CSVEQGQRHSMNTEAFF. The CDR3, as DNA: TGCAGCGTTGAACAAGGACAGCGACACTCCATGAACACTGAAGCTTTCTTT.

The CDR3 region has the DNA TGTGCCAGCAGCCAAGACAGGGGAAGCGCAGATACGCAGTATTTT. Encoded protein: CASSQDRGSADTQYF. This sequence joins TRBV4-2 and TRBJ2-3; a weak D match, TRBD1 (6 bases). From germline, CDR1 is LGHNA and CDR2 YNFKEQ. The V end lost 0 bases, the J end lost 4 bases, and 11 bases lay between the germline ends. The CDR3 loop spans 15 amino acids.

This clonotype was counted many times. V is TRBV20-1 and J is TRBJ2-1, with D tentatively TRBD2 (6 bases). The V gene lost 5 bases and the J gene lost 5 bases, with 16 bases spanning the gap. Germline CDR1 DFQATT, CDR2 SNEGSKA (reference sequence). CDR3 size: 14 residues. DNA for the CDR3: TGCAGTGCTTATCGTCGTACTAGCCACAATGAGCAGTTCTTC. It specifies CSAYRRTSHNEQFF.

This clonotype occurred many times. The chain joins TRBV5-6 to TRBJ1-5; D call uncertain. Germline-derived CDR1 and CDR2 are SGHDT and YYEEEE. Between the trimmed V and J ends, which lost 0 bases and 4 bases, there was a span of 5 bases. CDR3 length equals 13 residues. The CDR3 DNA follows: TGTGCCAGCAGCTTGGCGGGTAATCAGCCCCAGCATTTT. It translates to CASSLAGNQPQHF.

The CDR3 DNA sequence: TGTGCCAGCACCATGACCGGGAGCGCCGCGTCAGATACGCAGTATTTT. Encoded protein: CASTMTGSAASDTQYF. This chain uses TRBV2 with TRBJ2-3; tentatively, D is TRBD2 (6 bases). The CDR3 has 16 residues. Trimming left V 7 bases short and J 4 bases short, with 21 bases between. Germline V gene lookup returns CDR1 SNHLY and CDR2 FYNNEI.

V usage is TRBV20-1 and J usage is TRBJ2-7; D is undetermined. V lost 1 base and J lost 0, with 13 bases in between. CDR1 is DFQATT, CDR2 SNEGSKA, per germline (reference sequence). The CDR3 extends over 15 amino acids. CDR3 sequence: CSARVLGYSSYEQYF. The CDR3 DNA reads TGCAGTGCTAGAGTCCTGGGGTATAGCTCCTACGAGCAGTACTTC.

This clonotype was seen a few times. V and J are TRBV20-1 and TRBJ2-3, with D maybe TRBD1 (6 bases). This CDR3 region has 17 residues. Deletions cut 0 bases from V and 4 bases from J, with 20 bases between. The germline V gene encodes CDR1 DFQATT and CDR2 SNEGSKA (reference sequence). CDR3: CSAREFIQGWGADTQYF. The CDR3, as DNA: TGCAGTGCTAGAGAGTTTATACAGGGTTGGGGCGCAGATACGCAGTATTTT.

The table lists this clonotype with a few counts. This chain connects TRBV4-1 to TRBJ2-1, with TRBD2 identical over 12 bases. Germline V gene sequence: CDR1 MGHRA, CDR2 YSYEKL. V trimming: 0 bases; J trimming: 4 bases; junction bases outside the gene matches: 10. The CDR3 consists of 19 residues. In DNA form, the CDR3 reads TGCGCCAGCAGCCAAGATCGTGCTAGCGGGGGGGGGAGTTACAATGAGCAGTTCTTC. Residues: CASSQDRASGGGSYNEQFF.

This clonotype occurred many times. This chain uses TRBV6-6 with TRBJ1-2, with 8 bases lining up with TRBD1. The V gene end was trimmed by 4 bases and the J gene end by 6 bases; junction bases not matched to a gene: 7. Germline loops: CDR1 MNHNY, CDR2 SVGAGI (reference sequence). The CDR3 spans 14 residues. The CDR3 protein is CASSSTGVSDGYTF. The CDR3 coding sequence is TGTGCCAGCAGTTCGACAGGGGTTTCAGATGGCTACACCTTC.

This clonotype was picked up many times. The V call is TRBV7-2, the J call TRBJ1-5; possible D gene TRBD1, 5 bases. This CDR3 comprises 13 residues. CDR1 and CDR2 from the germline V gene are SGHTA and FQGNSA. V was trimmed by 3 bases and J by 4 bases, leaving 7 bases between them. CDR3 protein: CASSFTGNQPQHF. CDR3 sequence (DNA): TGTGCCAGCAGCTTTACAGGAAATCAGCCCCAGCATTTT.

The chain combines TRBV12-3 or TRBV12-4 with TRBJ2-3; 8 nucleotides line up with TRBD2. The CDR3 has 15 amino acids. Trimming removed 6 bases from V and 4 bases from J; junction bases left unmatched: 9. The CDR3 DNA reads as TGTGCCAGCAGCCCTCGGACGGGAGGGCCAGATACGCAGTATTTT. Translating it yields CASSPRTGGPDTQYF.

This clonotype was observed at least ten times. The chain combines TRBV6-6 with TRBJ2-3, with 16 bases lining up with TRBD2. V gave up 5 bases and J gave up 6 bases; unmatched junction bases: 11. Germline V CDR1 and CDR2: MNHNY, SVGAGI (reference sequence). The length of the CDR3 is 18 residues. The CDR3 region is CASSLPGLAGGPSDTQYF. The CDR3 DNA reads as TGTGCCAGCAGTCTCCCGGGACTAGCGGGGGGGCCATCTGATACGCAGTATTTT.

The gene calls are TRBV10-3 and TRBJ2-1; D is ambiguous. Germline CDR1 reads ENHRY; CDR2 reads SYGVKD. Trimming took off 6 bases at V and 2 bases at J, with 8 bases between the two ends. CDR3 length: 13 residues. CDR3 in amino acids: CAISPKPYNEQFF. In DNA form, the CDR3 reads TGTGCCATCAGCCCCAAGCCCTACAATGAGCAGTTCTTC.

The chain employs TRBV20-1 and TRBJ2-3, with a tentative D call TRBD2 (5 bases). Germline lookup yields CDR1 DFQATT and CDR2 SNEGSKA (reference sequence). This CDR3 has 17 amino acids. Trimming cost V 0 bases and J 2 bases, with 18 bases left between them. For the CDR3, the DNA is TGCAGTGCTAGAGATCCTCGGACTCCGCTTGACACAGATACGCAGTATTTT. This gives the protein CSARDPRTPLDTDTQYF.

At least ten counts were recorded for this clonotype. The CDR3, as DNA: TGTGCCAGCAGTGGACGGTCGGAGACCCAGTACTTC. Protein sequence: CASSGRSETQYF. The chain recombines TRBV25-1 with TRBJ2-5; no clear D gene. Germline V CDR1 and CDR2: MGHDK, SYGVNS. The CDR3 loop spans 12 amino acids. V lost 4 bases and J lost 5, with 8 bases in between.

This clonotype was picked up many times. An end of the junction does not agree with germline; a read error may underlie this. The CDR3: CASSLVLGF. The CDR3 bases are TGTGCCAGCAGCTTAGTATTGGGTTTC. The chain couples TRBV7-9 to TRBJ2-1; D unclear. Germline V gene sequence: CDR1 SEHNR, CDR2 FQNEAQ (reference sequence). CDR3 length: 9 residues. Looking up the rest from reference TRBV7-9 and TRBJ2-1 gives the full variable domain: DTGVSQNPRHKITKRGQNVTFRCDPISEHNRLYWYRQTLGQGPEFLTYFQNEAQLEKSRLLSDRFSAERPKGSFSTLEIQRTEQGDSAMYLCASSLVLGFGPGTRLTVL.

This clonotype was observed a handful of times. The chain uses TRBV19 and TRBJ2-3; TRBD2 aligns across 12 bases. Losses at the gene ends were 1 base for V and 5 bases for J; bases not matched to a gene: 4. The CDR3 is made up of 16 amino acids. CDR1 is LNHDA, CDR2 SQIVND, per germline (reference sequence). CDR3 in amino acids: CASSIGLAGEVDTQYF. DNA of the CDR3: TGTGCCAGTAGTATAGGACTAGCGGGAGAGGTAGATACGCAGTATTTT.

This clonotype was counted only a few times. The V and J genes are TRBV19 and TRBJ2-1, with 7 positions matching TRBD1. This CDR3 comprises 13 residues. The trim removed 3 bases at V and 10 bases at J, leaving 6 bases unmatched. Germline loops: CDR1 LNHDA, CDR2 SQIVND (reference sequence). The CDR3 DNA is TGTGCCAGTAGTATTAACAGGGGAGACGAGCAGTTCTTC. This translates into CASSINRGDEQFF.

The sample holds many counts of this clonotype. The chain employs TRBV27 and TRBJ1-5, with 7 bases identical to TRBD1. CDR1 MNHEY and CDR2 SMNVEV come from the germline V gene (reference sequence). V was pared by 4 bases and J by 4 bases, with 7 bases of the junction left unmatched. The CDR3 totals 15 residues. The CDR3 loop is CASSSGQVKNQPQHF. The CDR3, as DNA: TGTGCCAGCAGTTCCGGACAGGTTAAGAATCAGCCCCAGCATTTT.

This clonotype was seen more than once but under ten times. CDR3 protein: CASSLLPGRSANEQFF. The CDR3 nucleotides are TGTGCCAGCAGCTTATTACCAGGACGGAGCGCGAATGAGCAGTTCTTC. The V and J genes are TRBV7-2 and TRBJ2-1; D call uncertain. Germline V lookup: CDR1 SGHTA, CDR2 FQGNSA. The V and J ends lost 2 bases and 7 bases respectively, with 18 bases between them. The CDR3 is 16 residues long. The full variable domain, its missing parts supplied by reference TRBV7-2 and TRBJ2-1, is GAGVSQSPSNKVTEKGKDVELRCDPISGHTALYWYRQSLGQGLEFLIYFQGNSAPDKSGLPSDRFSAERTGGSVSTLTIQRTQQEDSAVYLCASSLLPGRSANEQFFGPGTRLTVL.

This rearrangement joins TRBV6-6 to TRBJ2-1; D remains unclear. CDR1 is MNHNY and CDR2 is SVGAGI in the germline V gene (reference sequence). This CDR3 has 12 residues. The CDR3 sequence: CATSNPYNEQFF. CDR3 DNA sequence: TGTGCTACCAGCAACCCCTACAATGAGCAGTTCTTC.

This clonotype showed up just a few times. The V call is TRBV7-3, the J call TRBJ2-5; D remains ambiguous. Germline CDR1 SGHTA, CDR2 FQGTGA. V lost 5 bases and J 1 base, leaving 5 bases between the germline ends. The CDR3 has 12 amino acids. The CDR3 is CASSPSQETQYF. CDR3 DNA: TGTGCCAGCAGCCCTTCCCAAGAGACCCAGTACTTC.

In this sample, this clonotype turned up a few times. This chain's CDR3 is CASSYSGRGADTQYF. The CDR3 coding sequence is TGTGCCAGCAGTTACTCGGGAAGGGGGGCAGATACGCAGTATTTT. This chain links TRBV6-5 with TRBJ2-3; D assignment may be TRBD1 or TRBD2 (6 bases each). Germline lookup yields CDR1 MNHEY and CDR2 SVGAGI. This CDR3 has 15 residues. The germline V and J ends were trimmed by 0 bases and 4 bases, with 11 bases remaining between them.